A selection of T cell receptor beta chains follows, all from one sample in a study of beta chain features in type 1 diabetes. Clones were sequenced by immunoSEQ multiplex PCR, and TCRdb holds only the in-frame ones, with some missing. The profile covers under 400,000 clones, with roughly 21% appearing a single time and around 0.045% taken by the ten largest. The specimen sequenced was naive CD4+ T cells from blood. The receptors derive from a woman aged 18-30 years in good health. The CDR3 runs from the conserved cysteine through the conserved F or W. A D gene is named only where the DNA matches it firmly.

V	J	D	CDR3
TRBV11-2	TRBJ2-3	-	CASSLEGLAAQYF
TRBV29-1	TRBJ2-5	-	CSVDRGTQETQYF
TRBV2	TRBJ2-3	-	CATPVDTQYF
TRBV15	TRBJ2-7	-	CATSRAHRAYEQYF
TRBV25-1	TRBJ2-1	TRBD2	CASSDTSSGILSEQFF
TRBV11-2	TRBJ1-2	TRBD1	CASSWDSTYGYTF
TRBV2	TRBJ2-2	-	CASTQDSTGELFF
TRBV4-1	TRBJ2-1	TRBD1	CASSQAQGVTYNEQFF
TRBV5-1	TRBJ2-1	TRBD1	CASSPGDRAYNEQFF
TRBV2	TRBJ2-5	TRBD1	CASRTGQGWWETQYF
TRBV4-1	TRBJ2-1	TRBD2	CASRGLAGVVNEQFF